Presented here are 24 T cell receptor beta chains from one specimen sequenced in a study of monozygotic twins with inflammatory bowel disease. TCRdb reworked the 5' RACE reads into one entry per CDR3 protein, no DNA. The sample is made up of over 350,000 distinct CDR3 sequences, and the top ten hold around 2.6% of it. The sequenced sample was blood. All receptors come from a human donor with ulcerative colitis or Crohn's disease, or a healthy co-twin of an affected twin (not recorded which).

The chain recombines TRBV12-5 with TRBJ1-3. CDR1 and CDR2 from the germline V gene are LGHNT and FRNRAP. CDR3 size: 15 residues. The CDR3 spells CASGLGESSGNTIYF.

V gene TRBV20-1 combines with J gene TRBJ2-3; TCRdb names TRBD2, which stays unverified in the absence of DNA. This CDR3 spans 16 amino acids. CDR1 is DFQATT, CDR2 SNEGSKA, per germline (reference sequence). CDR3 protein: CSAQGSLAGGTDTQYF.

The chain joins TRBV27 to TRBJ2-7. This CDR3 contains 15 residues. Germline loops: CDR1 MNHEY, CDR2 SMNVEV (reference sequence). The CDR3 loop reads CASSFGNLRAYEQYF.

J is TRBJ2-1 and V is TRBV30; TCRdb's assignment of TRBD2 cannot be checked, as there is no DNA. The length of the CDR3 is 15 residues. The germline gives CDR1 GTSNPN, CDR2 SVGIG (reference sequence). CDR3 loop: CAWSARGGDYNEQFF.

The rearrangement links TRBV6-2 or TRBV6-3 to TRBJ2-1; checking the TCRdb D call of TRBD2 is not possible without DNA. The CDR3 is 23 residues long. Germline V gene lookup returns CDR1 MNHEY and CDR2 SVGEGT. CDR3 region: CASSYSFLVGLAGGESSYNEQFF.

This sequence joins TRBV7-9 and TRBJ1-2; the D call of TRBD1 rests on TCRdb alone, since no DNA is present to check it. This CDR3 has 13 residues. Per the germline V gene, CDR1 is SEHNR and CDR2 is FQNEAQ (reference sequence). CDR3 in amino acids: CASSLNDRVGYTF.

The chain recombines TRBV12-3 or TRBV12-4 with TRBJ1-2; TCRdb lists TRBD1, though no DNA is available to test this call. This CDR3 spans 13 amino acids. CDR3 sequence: CASSPDRSYGYTF.

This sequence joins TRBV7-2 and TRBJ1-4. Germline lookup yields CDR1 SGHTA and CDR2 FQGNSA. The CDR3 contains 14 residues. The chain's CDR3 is CASSRRTANEKLFF.

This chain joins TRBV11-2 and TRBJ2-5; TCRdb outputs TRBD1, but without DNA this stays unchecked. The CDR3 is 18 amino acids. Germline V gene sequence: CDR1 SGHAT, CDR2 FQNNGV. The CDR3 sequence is CASSLDQAARVGQETQYF.

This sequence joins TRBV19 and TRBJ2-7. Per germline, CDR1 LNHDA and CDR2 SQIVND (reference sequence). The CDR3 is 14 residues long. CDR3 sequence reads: CASSFGGDFYEQYF. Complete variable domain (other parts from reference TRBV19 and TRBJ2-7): DGGITQSPKYLFRKEGQNVTLSCEQNLNHDAMYWYRQDPGQGLRLIYYSQIVNDFQKGDIAEGYSVSREKKESFPLTVTSAQKNPTAFYLCASSFGGDFYEQYFGPGTRLTVT.

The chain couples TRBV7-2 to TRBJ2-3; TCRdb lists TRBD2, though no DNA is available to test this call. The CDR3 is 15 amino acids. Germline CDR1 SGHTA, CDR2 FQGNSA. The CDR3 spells CASSREAVSTDTQYF. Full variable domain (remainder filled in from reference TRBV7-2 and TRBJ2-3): GAGVSQSPSNKVTEKGKDVELRCDPISGHTALYWYRQSLGQGLEFLIYFQGNSAPDKSGLPSDRFSAERTGGSVSTLTIQRTQQEDSAVYLCASSREAVSTDTQYFGPGTRLTVL.

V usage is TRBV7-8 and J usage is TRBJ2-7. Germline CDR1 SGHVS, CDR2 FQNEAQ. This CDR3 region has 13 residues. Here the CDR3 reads CASSFNSHYEQYF.

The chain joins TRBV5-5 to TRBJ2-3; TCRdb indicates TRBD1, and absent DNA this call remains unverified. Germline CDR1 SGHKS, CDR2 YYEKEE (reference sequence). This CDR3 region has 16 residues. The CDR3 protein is CASSPFDWGPTDTQYF.

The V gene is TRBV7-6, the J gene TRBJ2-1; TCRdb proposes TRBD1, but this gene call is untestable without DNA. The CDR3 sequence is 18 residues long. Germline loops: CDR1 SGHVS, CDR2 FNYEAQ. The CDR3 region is CASSLRDSTTFGYNEQFF.

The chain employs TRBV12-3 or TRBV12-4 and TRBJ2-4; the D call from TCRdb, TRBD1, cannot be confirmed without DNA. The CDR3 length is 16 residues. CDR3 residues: CASSLWQGIIQNIQYF.

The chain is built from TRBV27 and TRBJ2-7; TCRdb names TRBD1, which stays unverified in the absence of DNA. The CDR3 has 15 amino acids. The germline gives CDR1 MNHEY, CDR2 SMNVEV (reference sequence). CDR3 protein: CASSFGAATAYEQYF.

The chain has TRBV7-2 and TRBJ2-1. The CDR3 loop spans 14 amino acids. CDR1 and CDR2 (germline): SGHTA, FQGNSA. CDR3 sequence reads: CASSGDSGNNEQFF.

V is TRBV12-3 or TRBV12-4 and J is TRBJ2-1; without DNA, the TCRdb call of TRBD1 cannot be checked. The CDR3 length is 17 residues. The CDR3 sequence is CASSLTGATPSYNEQFF.

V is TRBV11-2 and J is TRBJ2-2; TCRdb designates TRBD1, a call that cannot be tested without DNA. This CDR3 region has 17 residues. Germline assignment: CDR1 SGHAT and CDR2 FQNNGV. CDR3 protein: CASSLGLRGKYTGELFF.

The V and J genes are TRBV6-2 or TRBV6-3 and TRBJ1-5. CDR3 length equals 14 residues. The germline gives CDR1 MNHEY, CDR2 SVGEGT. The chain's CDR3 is CASSYVLSNQPQHF.

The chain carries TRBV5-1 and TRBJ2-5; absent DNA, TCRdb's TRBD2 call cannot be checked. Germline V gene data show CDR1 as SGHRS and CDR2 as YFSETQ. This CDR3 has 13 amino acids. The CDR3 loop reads CASRSLDQETQYF. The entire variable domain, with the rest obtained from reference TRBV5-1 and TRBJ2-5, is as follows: KAGVTQTPRYLIKTRGQQVTLSCSPISGHRSVSWYQQTPGQGLQFLFEYFSETQRNKGNFPGRFSGRQFSNSRSEMNVSTLELGDSALYLCASRSLDQETQYFGPGTRLLVL.

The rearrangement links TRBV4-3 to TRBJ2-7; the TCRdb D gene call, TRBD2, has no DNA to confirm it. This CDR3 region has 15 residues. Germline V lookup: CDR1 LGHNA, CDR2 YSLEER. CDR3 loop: CASSQGSGLSYEQYF.

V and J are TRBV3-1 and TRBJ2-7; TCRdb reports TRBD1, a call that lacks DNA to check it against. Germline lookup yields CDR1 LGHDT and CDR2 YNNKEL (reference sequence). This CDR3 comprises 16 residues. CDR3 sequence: CASSQESGRGQFEQYF.

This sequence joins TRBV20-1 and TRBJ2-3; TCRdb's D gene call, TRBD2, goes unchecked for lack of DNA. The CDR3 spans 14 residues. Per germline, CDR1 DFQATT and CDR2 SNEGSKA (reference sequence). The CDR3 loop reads CSAPGTSVTDTQYF.